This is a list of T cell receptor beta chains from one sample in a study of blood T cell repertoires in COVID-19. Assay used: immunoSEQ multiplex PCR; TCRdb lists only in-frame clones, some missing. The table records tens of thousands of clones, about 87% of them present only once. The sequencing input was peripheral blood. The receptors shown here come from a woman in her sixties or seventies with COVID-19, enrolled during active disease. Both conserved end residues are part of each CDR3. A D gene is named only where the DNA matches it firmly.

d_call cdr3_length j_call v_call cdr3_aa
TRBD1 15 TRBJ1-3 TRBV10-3 CAISRQGPSGNTIYF
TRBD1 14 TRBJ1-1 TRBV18 CASSLGQGITEAFF
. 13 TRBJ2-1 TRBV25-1 CASRGRGNNEQFF
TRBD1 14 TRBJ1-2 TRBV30 CAWKSQGARSGYTF
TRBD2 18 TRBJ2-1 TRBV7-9 CASSPGLAGPSSYNEQFF
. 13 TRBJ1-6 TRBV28 CASHGDTNSPLHF
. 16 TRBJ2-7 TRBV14 CASSQFVSGSAYEQYF
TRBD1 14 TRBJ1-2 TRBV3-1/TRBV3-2 CASTPGGGIYGYTF
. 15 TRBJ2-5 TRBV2 CASSGAGGRSETQYF
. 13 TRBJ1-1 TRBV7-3 CASSSNNRGEAFF
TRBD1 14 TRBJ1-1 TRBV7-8 CASSLRDSPREAFF
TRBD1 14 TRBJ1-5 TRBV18 CASSQGQGEQPQHF
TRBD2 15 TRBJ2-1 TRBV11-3 CASSFSGRAFNEQFF
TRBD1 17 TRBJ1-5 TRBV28 CASSPRPGDRSNQPQHF
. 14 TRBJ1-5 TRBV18 CASSPEFSGQPQHF
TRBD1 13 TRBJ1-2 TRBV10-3 CAISENRGVGYTF
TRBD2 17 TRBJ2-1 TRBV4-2 CASSQDPAGGFLNEQFF
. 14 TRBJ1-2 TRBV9 CASSVAMSNYGYTF
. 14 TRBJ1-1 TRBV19 CASMRPAGNTEAFF
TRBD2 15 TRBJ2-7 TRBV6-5 CASIAGGWGSYEQYF
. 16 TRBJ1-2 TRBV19 CASSRDTLDRPGGYTF
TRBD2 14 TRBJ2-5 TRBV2 CASSRGSGKETQYF
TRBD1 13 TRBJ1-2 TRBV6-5 CASSLGQGHGYTF
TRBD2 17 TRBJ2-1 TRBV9 CASSETFGLAEIDEQFF
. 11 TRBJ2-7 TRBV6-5 CASIQNYEQYF